A few counts support the clone carrying this T cell receptor beta chain. The target antigen is unknown. The data were taken from a study of cytomegalovirus exposure and HLA in healthy donors. Study context: Unique TCRs from HLA-typed donors, some 85 million of them, were held in an early data release. General study results and limits: One variant, a missense change in DCLRE1C, was linked in a later analysis to TCR beta V- and J-gene trimming.

The CDR3 is made up of 15 amino acids. V trimming: 2 bases; J trimming: 9 bases; junction bases outside the gene matches: 6. Germline-derived CDR1 and CDR2 are MNHEY and SVGAGI. Use of 60 Vbeta and 13 Jbeta primers characterized the PCR. The protocol was immunoSEQ multiplex PCR, while the TCRdb copy is restricted to in-frame clones and leaves out a portion. Seen here are over 100,000 clones, around 10% observed once, and the top ten hold about 5.7%. This chain connects TRBV6-5 to TRBJ1-6; 8 bases fit TRBD1. This sequence originates from a man in his forties in good health and CMV-seropositive. The sample comprised PBMCs. This CDR3 reads CASSYTWTGFSPLHF. DNA for the CDR3: TGTGCCAGCAGTTACACCTGGACAGGGTTTTCACCCCTCCACTTT.